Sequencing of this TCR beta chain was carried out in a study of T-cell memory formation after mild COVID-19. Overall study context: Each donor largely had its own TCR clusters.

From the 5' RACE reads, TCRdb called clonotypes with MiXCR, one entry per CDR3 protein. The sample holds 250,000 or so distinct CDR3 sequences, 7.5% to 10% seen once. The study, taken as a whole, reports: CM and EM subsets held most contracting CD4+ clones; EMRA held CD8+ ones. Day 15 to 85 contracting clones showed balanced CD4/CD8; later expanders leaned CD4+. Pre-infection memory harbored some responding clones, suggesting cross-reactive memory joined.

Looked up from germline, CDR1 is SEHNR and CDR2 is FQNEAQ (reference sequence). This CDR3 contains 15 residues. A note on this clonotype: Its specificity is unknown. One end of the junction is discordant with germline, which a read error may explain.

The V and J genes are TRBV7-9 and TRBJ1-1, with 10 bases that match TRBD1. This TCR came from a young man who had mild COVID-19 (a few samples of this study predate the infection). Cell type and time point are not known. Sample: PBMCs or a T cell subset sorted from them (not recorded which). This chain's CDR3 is CDSSLEDRGRTEAFF. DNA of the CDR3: TGTGACAGCAGCTTAGAGGACAGGGGGAGGACTGAAGCTTTCTTT.